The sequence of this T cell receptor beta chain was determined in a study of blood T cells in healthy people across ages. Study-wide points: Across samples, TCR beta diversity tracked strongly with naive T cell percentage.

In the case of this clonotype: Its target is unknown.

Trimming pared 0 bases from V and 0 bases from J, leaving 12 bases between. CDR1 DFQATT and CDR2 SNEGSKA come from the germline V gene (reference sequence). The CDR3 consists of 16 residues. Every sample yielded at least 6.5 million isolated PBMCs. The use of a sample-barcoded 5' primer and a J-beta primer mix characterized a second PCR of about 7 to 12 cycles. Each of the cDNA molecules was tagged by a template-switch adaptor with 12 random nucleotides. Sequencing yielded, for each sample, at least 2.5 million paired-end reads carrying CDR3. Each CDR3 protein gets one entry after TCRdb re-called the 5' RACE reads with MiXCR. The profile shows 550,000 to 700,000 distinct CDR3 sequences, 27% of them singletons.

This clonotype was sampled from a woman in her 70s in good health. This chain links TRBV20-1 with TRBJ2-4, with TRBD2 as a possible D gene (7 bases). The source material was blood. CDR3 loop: CSARDPGGPAKNIQYF. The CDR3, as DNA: TGCAGTGCTAGAGATCCGGGGGGCCCAGCCAAAAACATTCAGTACTTC.